The clone carrying this T cell receptor beta chain was seen ten or more times. This same CDR3 is encoded by further DNA sequences in the sample. The sample comes from a study of blood T cell repertoires in COVID-19. Study-wide context: COVID-19 samples from acute and convalescent phases originated in the United States, Italy and Spain.

How the authors handled the data: By means of reference gene primer amplification, nucleated cell counts were estimated. Libraries were prepared by immunoSEQ multiplex PCR; TCRdb keeps only in-frame clonotypes and omits some of them. D and trimming come from the DNA, and the V and J calls and clone size come from that table. This table has roughly 250,000 clones, around 90% appearing once. The CDR3 runs to 16 residues. Trimming removed 0 bases from V and 7 bases from J, with 14 bases in between. Per the germline V gene, CDR1 is SGHRS and CDR2 is YFSETQ. The V gene is TRBV5-1, the J gene TRBJ1-6; D not resolved. The receptor comes from a man in his 60s who had recovered from COVID-19. Sequenced material: peripheral blood. Here the CDR3 DNA reads TGCGCCAGCAGCTTGGGAGGGTTGGTAGGGAATTCACCCCTCCACTTT. Its translation is CASSLGGLVGNSPLHF.